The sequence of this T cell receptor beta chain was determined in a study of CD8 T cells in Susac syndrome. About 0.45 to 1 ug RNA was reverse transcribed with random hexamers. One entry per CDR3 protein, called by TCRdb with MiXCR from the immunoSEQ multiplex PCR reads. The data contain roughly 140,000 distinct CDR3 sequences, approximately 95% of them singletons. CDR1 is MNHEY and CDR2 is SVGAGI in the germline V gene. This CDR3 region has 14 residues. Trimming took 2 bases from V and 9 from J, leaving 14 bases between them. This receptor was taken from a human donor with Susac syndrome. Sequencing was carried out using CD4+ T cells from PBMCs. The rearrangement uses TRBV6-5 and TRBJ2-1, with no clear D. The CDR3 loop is CASSYGVRLSEQFF. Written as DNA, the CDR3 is TGTGCCAGCAGTTACGGGGTGCGGTTAAGTGAGCAGTTCTTC.